This entry lists 28 T cell receptor beta chains sequenced from one sample in a study of T cells in Graves' hyperthyroidism and ophthalmopathy. The investigators amplified TCR beta CDR3 regions from RNA transcripts. A first-round RT-PCR of the TCR CDR3 used the HTBI primer set. TCRdb independently ran MiXCR on the multiplex PCR reads; one entry per CDR3 protein. The sample shows 300,000 to 400,000 distinct CDR3 sequences, less than 20% of them seen only once. Material for sequencing was blood. These receptors all come from a man younger than 35 with Graves' ophthalmopathy.

This clonotype was seen a few times. The rearrangement links TRBV20-1 to TRBJ2-7, with D tentatively TRBD1 or TRBD2 (6 bases each). Germline V gene sequence: CDR1 DFQATT, CDR2 SNEGSKA (reference sequence). V was pared by 6 bases and J by 9 bases, with 27 bases between. This CDR3 has 15 residues. The CDR3 here is CSALRDGGPGVVQYF. As DNA, the CDR3 is TGCAGTGCGCTGCGGGACGGGGGACCAGGGGTTGTGCAGTACTTC.

This clonotype was picked up many times. The V call is TRBV20-1, the J call TRBJ2-2; TRBD2 matches 10 bases. Germline V CDR1 and CDR2: DFQATT, SNEGSKA (reference sequence). This CDR3 is 16 amino acids long. V was clipped by 0 bases and J by 4 bases; unmatched bases: 5. In nucleotides, the CDR3 is TGCAGTGCTAGAGAGGGGTTAGCGGGGGGCACCGGGGAGCTGTTTTTT. Translation: CSAREGLAGGTGELFF.

V gene TRBV7-9 combines with J gene TRBJ2-7; 9 nucleotides agree with TRBD1. V shed 2 bases, J shed 5 bases, and the junction held 13 bases outside the gene matches. Germline assignment: CDR1 SEHNR and CDR2 FQNEAQ (reference sequence). This CDR3 comprises 17 residues. CDR3 sequence (DNA): TGTGCCAGCAGCTTAAGGCCAATAAGGGACAGGGTTCACGAGCAGTACTTC. Translating gives CASSLRPIRDRVHEQYF.

This clonotype was seen many times. The chain joins TRBV2 to TRBJ2-5; possible D gene TRBD1, 7 bases. The CDR3 totals 16 residues. V dropped 5 bases and J dropped 4 bases, with 20 bases sitting between them. Per germline, CDR1 SNHLY and CDR2 FYNNEI. CDR3 sequence reads: CASSSDLEGAGETQYF. The CDR3 DNA follows: TGTGCCAGCAGTTCCGACCTGGAGGGGGCGGGAGAGACCCAGTACTTC.

The chain uses TRBV20-1 and TRBJ2-3; D possibly corresponds to TRBD2 (6 bases). V was trimmed by 6 bases and J by 4 bases, leaving 26 bases between them. The CDR3 contains 17 residues. The germline V gene encodes CDR1 DFQATT and CDR2 SNEGSKA (reference sequence). The CDR3 sequence: CSAQEPAVGGVSDTQYF. CDR3 nucleotide sequence: TGCAGTGCGCAAGAGCCGGCCGTGGGCGGGGTCTCAGATACGCAGTATTTT.

This clonotype came up many times. The chain is built from TRBV18 and TRBJ2-3; D is undetermined. CDR1 and CDR2 (germline): KGHSH, LQKENI. The CDR3 runs to 15 residues. The V and J ends lost 4 bases and 6 bases respectively, with 17 bases between them. CDR3 residues: CASSLVLASTDTQYF. In nucleotides, the CDR3 is TGTGCCAGCTCACTCGTCCTTGCCTCAACGGATACGCAGTATTTT.

J is TRBJ2-7 and V is TRBV12-3 or TRBV12-4; TRBD1 agrees at 7 bases. The CDR3 covers 16 residues. Losses at the gene ends were 0 bases for V and 5 bases for J; bases not matched to a gene: 10. CDR3 amino acids: CASSLAGSPQGHEQYF. For the CDR3, the DNA is TGTGCCAGCAGTTTAGCGGGGTCCCCACAGGGGCACGAGCAGTACTTC.

This clonotype was found many times. The chain has TRBV2 and TRBJ2-1, with 8 bases lining up with TRBD2. This CDR3 region has 14 residues. The germline gives CDR1 SNHLY, CDR2 FYNNEI. The V segment lost 6 bases and the J segment 9 bases; nucleotides outside the gene matches: 10. CDR3 DNA: TGTGCCAGCAGGAGTCCCGGGGGGGCGGTTGAGCAGTTCTTC. Translation: CASRSPGGAVEQFF.

This clonotype was observed a handful of times. This chain connects TRBV6-2 or TRBV6-3 to TRBJ2-1; 11 bases map to TRBD1. Germline V gene lookup returns CDR1 MNHEY and CDR2 SVGEGT. Germline trimming cut 2 bases from V and 7 bases from J; bases unmatched to any gene: 4. This CDR3 region has 15 residues. CDR3 DNA sequence: TGTGCCAGCAGTTACGGGACAGGGGGTCGGAATGAGCAGTTCTTC. This translates into CASSYGTGGRNEQFF.

The chain has TRBV2 and TRBJ2-7, with 7 bases matching TRBD1. J gave up 3 bases and V 6 bases, and 5 bases lay outside the gene matches. There are 13 residues in the CDR3. Per germline, CDR1 SNHLY and CDR2 FYNNEI. Written as DNA, the CDR3 is TGTGCCAGCAGGTGGACAGGTGTCTACGAGCAGTACTTC. It is translated as CASRWTGVYEQYF.

The rearrangement uses TRBV29-1 and TRBJ2-7; D might be TRBD2 (6 bases). This CDR3 is built from 14 residues. Germline V lookup: CDR1 SQVTM, CDR2 ANQGSEA. V lost 2 bases, J lost 3 bases, and 14 bases lay in between. CDR3 nucleotides: TGCAGCGTTGAATTCGGGGGACCCCACTACGAGCAGTACTTC. Amino acids: CSVEFGGPHYEQYF.

The gene calls are TRBV7-2 and TRBJ1-1; 7 bases agree with TRBD1. Germline loops: CDR1 SGHTA, CDR2 FQGNSA. The CDR3 is 15 amino acids. V gave up 8 bases and J gave up 7 bases; unmatched junction bases: 16. The CDR3 protein is CASDRAPLGRYEAFF. The CDR3 DNA reads TGTGCCAGCGACAGGGCTCCCCTGGGTCGGTATGAAGCTTTCTTT.

The genes are TRBV5-1 and TRBJ2-5; D perhaps matches TRBD2 (5 bases). The CDR3 covers 13 residues. Trimming removed 5 bases at V and 1 base at J, with 9 bases between. Germline-derived CDR1 and CDR2 are SGHRS and YFSETQ. The CDR3 DNA sequence: TGCGCCAGCAGGCGGGCAGGCCAAGAGACCCAGTACTTC. Its protein product is CASRRAGQETQYF.

The gene calls are TRBV24-1 and TRBJ1-2, with D unclear. V was clipped by 2 bases and J by 0 bases, with 15 bases between them. The CDR3 sequence is 17 residues long. Germline assignment: CDR1 KGHDR and CDR2 SFDVKD. The CDR3 nucleotides read TGTGCCACCAGTGATTCGCATGGCATGCATTCTAACTATGGCTACACCTTC. Protein sequence: CATSDSHGMHSNYGYTF.

This clonotype was picked up many times. V and J are TRBV5-1 and TRBJ2-3; TRBD1 might be the D (6 bases). Germline values: CDR1 SGHRS, CDR2 YFSETQ. V dropped 4 bases and J dropped 2 bases, with 14 bases sitting between them. CDR3 length: 15 residues. The CDR3 nucleotides are TGCGCCAGCAGCCTAGGACAGCAACACACAGATACGCAGTATTTT. Translated, it gives CASSLGQQHTDTQYF.

This clonotype was seen more than once but under ten times. The rearrangement links TRBV7-6 to TRBJ1-2, with 9 bases fitting TRBD1. The CDR3 contains 15 residues. Unmatched junction bases numbered 11, after V lost 5 bases and J lost 7 bases. Looked up from germline, CDR1 is SGHVS and CDR2 is FNYEAQ. The DNA for the CDR3 is TGTGCCAGCAGCCCGCCGGGACAGGGAGCCGGTGGCTACACCTTC. Encoded protein: CASSPPGQGAGGYTF.

In regard to this clonotype: This may arise from a read error, as a much more abundant clone is one base away. The V gene is TRBV2, the J gene TRBJ1-5, with a tentative D call TRBD1 (5 bases). V lost 7 bases, J lost 4 bases, and 14 bases lay in between. The CDR3 consists of 14 residues. Germline V lookup: CDR1 SNHLY, CDR2 FYNNEI. CDR3 in DNA: TGTGCCAGCATCGTAGGTGACAGTAATCAGCCCCAGCATTTT. Its translation: CASIVGDSNQPQHF. The complete variable domain, with remaining parts taken from reference TRBV2 and TRBJ1-5, reads EPEVTQTPSHQVTQMGQEVILRCVPISNHLYFYWYRQILGQKVEFLVSFYNNEISEKSEIFDDQFSVERPDGSNFTLKIRSTKLEDSAMYFCASIVGDSNQPQHFGDGTRLSIL.

This chain uses TRBV19 with TRBJ2-3; D remains ambiguous. V shed 3 bases and J shed 4 bases, with 5 bases lying between them. This CDR3 has 12 residues. Germline V lookup: CDR1 LNHDA, CDR2 SQIVND (reference sequence). The CDR3 is CASSMSADTQYF. The CDR3 nucleotides are TGTGCCAGTAGTATGTCAGCAGATACGCAGTATTTT.

The chain has TRBV19 and TRBJ1-1; D may be TRBD1 (5 bases). This CDR3 comprises 14 residues. V was shortened by 2 bases and J by 8 bases, with 15 bases between the two germline ends. The germline V gene encodes CDR1 LNHDA and CDR2 SQIVND (reference sequence). CDR3 nucleotide sequence: TGTGCCAGTAGTATATCAGGGTTGAGCACCGAAGCTTTCTTT. It yields the protein CASSISGLSTEAFF.

DNA for the CDR3: TGTGCCAGCAGCCCGGACAGGGGGCTTTCCGGTTACAATGAGCAGTTCTTC. It is translated as CASSPDRGLSGYNEQFF. This rearrangement joins TRBV7-8 to TRBJ2-1, with 11 bases lining up with TRBD1. CDR3 length equals 17 residues. Trimming took 5 bases from V and 4 from J; bases not matched to a gene: 10. Germline CDR1 and CDR2: SGHVS and FQNEAQ. Full variable domain (outside the CDR3, taken from reference TRBV7-8 and TRBJ2-1): GAGVSQSPRYKVAKRGQDVALRCDPISGHVSLFWYQQALGQGPEFLTYFQNEAQLDKSGLPSDRFFAERPEGSVSTLKIQRTQQEDSAVYLCASSPDRGLSGYNEQFFGPGTRLTVL.

This clonotype has at least ten counts. CDR3 region: CASSLGWDRGWVEQFF. The CDR3 nucleotides are TGTGCCAGCAGCTTGGGCTGGGACAGGGGGTGGGTTGAGCAGTTCTTC. The chain couples TRBV5-5 to TRBJ2-1; 11 nucleotides match TRBD1. Trimming took 0 bases from V and 9 from J; bases not matched to a gene: 8. The CDR3 extends over 16 amino acids. Germline assignment: CDR1 SGHKS and CDR2 YYEKEE (reference sequence).

The genes are TRBV10-3 and TRBJ2-2; tentatively, D is TRBD2 (7 bases). The CDR3 is 14 residues long. V was clipped by 7 bases and J by 4 bases, with 13 bases between them. Germline CDR1 is ENHRY and CDR2 is SYGVKD. The CDR3 region has the DNA TGTGCCATCACGGGGGGCGCGGGCACCGGGGAGCTGTTTTTT. As protein: CAITGGAGTGELFF.

This chain joins TRBV6-1 and TRBJ1-4, with 7 bases fitting TRBD1. Germline V gene data show CDR1 as MNHNS and CDR2 as SASEGT. There are 18 residues in the CDR3. The ends lost 4 bases at V and 6 bases at J; junction bases unmatched: 17. DNA for the CDR3: TGTGCCAGCAGTGCCTCCCGTCGGCAGGGGGGGAATTATGAAAAACTGTTTTTT. Its protein is CASSASRRQGGNYEKLFF.

In this sample, this clonotype turned up a few times. The rearrangement joins TRBV6-1 to TRBJ1-2; no clear D. CDR1 MNHNS and CDR2 SASEGT come from the germline V gene. Deletions cut 6 bases from V and 8 bases from J, with 13 bases between. The CDR3 runs to 12 residues. The CDR3 loop is CASRRPMRGYTF. Here the CDR3 DNA reads TGTGCCAGCAGACGTCCGATGCGGGGCTACACCTTC.

This chain links TRBV20-1 with TRBJ2-7, with D possibly TRBD2 on 6 matching bases. V was clipped by 6 bases and J by 2 bases, with 11 bases between them. This CDR3 spans 12 amino acids. Germline-derived CDR1 and CDR2 are DFQATT and SNEGSKA (reference sequence). The CDR3: CSAASGAYEQYF. In nucleotides, the CDR3 is TGCAGTGCCGCCTCGGGGGCCTACGAGCAGTACTTC.

This rearrangement joins TRBV20-1 to TRBJ1-2; D may be TRBD1 (5 bases). The CDR3 totals 14 residues. Germline CDR1 and CDR2: DFQATT and SNEGSKA (reference sequence). Trimming pared 4 bases from V and 2 bases from J, leaving 14 bases between. CDR3 loop: CSATAGGGNYGYTF. CDR3 coding DNA: TGCAGTGCTACTGCGGGGGGGGGGAACTATGGCTACACCTTC.

Ten or more counts support this clonotype. The V call is TRBV20-1, the J call TRBJ1-5; 11 bases match TRBD1. Germline V lookup: CDR1 DFQATT, CDR2 SNEGSKA (reference sequence). Germline trimming cut 3 bases from V and 6 bases from J; bases unmatched to any gene: 1. The CDR3 is 13 amino acids. Here the CDR3 reads CSASGQGAQPQHF. The CDR3 DNA reads TGCAGTGCTAGTGGACAGGGGGCTCAGCCCCAGCATTTT.

This clonotype was detected a few times. The chain is built from TRBV20-1 and TRBJ2-2; the D is unclear. With 3 bases removed from V and 4 bases from J, the gap between germline ends came to 6 bases. Germline V gives CDR1 DFQATT, CDR2 SNEGSKA (reference sequence). The CDR3 loop spans 12 amino acids. The CDR3 spells CSASWSTGELFF. The CDR3 DNA sequence: TGCAGTGCTAGTTGGAGCACCGGGGAGCTGTTTTTT.